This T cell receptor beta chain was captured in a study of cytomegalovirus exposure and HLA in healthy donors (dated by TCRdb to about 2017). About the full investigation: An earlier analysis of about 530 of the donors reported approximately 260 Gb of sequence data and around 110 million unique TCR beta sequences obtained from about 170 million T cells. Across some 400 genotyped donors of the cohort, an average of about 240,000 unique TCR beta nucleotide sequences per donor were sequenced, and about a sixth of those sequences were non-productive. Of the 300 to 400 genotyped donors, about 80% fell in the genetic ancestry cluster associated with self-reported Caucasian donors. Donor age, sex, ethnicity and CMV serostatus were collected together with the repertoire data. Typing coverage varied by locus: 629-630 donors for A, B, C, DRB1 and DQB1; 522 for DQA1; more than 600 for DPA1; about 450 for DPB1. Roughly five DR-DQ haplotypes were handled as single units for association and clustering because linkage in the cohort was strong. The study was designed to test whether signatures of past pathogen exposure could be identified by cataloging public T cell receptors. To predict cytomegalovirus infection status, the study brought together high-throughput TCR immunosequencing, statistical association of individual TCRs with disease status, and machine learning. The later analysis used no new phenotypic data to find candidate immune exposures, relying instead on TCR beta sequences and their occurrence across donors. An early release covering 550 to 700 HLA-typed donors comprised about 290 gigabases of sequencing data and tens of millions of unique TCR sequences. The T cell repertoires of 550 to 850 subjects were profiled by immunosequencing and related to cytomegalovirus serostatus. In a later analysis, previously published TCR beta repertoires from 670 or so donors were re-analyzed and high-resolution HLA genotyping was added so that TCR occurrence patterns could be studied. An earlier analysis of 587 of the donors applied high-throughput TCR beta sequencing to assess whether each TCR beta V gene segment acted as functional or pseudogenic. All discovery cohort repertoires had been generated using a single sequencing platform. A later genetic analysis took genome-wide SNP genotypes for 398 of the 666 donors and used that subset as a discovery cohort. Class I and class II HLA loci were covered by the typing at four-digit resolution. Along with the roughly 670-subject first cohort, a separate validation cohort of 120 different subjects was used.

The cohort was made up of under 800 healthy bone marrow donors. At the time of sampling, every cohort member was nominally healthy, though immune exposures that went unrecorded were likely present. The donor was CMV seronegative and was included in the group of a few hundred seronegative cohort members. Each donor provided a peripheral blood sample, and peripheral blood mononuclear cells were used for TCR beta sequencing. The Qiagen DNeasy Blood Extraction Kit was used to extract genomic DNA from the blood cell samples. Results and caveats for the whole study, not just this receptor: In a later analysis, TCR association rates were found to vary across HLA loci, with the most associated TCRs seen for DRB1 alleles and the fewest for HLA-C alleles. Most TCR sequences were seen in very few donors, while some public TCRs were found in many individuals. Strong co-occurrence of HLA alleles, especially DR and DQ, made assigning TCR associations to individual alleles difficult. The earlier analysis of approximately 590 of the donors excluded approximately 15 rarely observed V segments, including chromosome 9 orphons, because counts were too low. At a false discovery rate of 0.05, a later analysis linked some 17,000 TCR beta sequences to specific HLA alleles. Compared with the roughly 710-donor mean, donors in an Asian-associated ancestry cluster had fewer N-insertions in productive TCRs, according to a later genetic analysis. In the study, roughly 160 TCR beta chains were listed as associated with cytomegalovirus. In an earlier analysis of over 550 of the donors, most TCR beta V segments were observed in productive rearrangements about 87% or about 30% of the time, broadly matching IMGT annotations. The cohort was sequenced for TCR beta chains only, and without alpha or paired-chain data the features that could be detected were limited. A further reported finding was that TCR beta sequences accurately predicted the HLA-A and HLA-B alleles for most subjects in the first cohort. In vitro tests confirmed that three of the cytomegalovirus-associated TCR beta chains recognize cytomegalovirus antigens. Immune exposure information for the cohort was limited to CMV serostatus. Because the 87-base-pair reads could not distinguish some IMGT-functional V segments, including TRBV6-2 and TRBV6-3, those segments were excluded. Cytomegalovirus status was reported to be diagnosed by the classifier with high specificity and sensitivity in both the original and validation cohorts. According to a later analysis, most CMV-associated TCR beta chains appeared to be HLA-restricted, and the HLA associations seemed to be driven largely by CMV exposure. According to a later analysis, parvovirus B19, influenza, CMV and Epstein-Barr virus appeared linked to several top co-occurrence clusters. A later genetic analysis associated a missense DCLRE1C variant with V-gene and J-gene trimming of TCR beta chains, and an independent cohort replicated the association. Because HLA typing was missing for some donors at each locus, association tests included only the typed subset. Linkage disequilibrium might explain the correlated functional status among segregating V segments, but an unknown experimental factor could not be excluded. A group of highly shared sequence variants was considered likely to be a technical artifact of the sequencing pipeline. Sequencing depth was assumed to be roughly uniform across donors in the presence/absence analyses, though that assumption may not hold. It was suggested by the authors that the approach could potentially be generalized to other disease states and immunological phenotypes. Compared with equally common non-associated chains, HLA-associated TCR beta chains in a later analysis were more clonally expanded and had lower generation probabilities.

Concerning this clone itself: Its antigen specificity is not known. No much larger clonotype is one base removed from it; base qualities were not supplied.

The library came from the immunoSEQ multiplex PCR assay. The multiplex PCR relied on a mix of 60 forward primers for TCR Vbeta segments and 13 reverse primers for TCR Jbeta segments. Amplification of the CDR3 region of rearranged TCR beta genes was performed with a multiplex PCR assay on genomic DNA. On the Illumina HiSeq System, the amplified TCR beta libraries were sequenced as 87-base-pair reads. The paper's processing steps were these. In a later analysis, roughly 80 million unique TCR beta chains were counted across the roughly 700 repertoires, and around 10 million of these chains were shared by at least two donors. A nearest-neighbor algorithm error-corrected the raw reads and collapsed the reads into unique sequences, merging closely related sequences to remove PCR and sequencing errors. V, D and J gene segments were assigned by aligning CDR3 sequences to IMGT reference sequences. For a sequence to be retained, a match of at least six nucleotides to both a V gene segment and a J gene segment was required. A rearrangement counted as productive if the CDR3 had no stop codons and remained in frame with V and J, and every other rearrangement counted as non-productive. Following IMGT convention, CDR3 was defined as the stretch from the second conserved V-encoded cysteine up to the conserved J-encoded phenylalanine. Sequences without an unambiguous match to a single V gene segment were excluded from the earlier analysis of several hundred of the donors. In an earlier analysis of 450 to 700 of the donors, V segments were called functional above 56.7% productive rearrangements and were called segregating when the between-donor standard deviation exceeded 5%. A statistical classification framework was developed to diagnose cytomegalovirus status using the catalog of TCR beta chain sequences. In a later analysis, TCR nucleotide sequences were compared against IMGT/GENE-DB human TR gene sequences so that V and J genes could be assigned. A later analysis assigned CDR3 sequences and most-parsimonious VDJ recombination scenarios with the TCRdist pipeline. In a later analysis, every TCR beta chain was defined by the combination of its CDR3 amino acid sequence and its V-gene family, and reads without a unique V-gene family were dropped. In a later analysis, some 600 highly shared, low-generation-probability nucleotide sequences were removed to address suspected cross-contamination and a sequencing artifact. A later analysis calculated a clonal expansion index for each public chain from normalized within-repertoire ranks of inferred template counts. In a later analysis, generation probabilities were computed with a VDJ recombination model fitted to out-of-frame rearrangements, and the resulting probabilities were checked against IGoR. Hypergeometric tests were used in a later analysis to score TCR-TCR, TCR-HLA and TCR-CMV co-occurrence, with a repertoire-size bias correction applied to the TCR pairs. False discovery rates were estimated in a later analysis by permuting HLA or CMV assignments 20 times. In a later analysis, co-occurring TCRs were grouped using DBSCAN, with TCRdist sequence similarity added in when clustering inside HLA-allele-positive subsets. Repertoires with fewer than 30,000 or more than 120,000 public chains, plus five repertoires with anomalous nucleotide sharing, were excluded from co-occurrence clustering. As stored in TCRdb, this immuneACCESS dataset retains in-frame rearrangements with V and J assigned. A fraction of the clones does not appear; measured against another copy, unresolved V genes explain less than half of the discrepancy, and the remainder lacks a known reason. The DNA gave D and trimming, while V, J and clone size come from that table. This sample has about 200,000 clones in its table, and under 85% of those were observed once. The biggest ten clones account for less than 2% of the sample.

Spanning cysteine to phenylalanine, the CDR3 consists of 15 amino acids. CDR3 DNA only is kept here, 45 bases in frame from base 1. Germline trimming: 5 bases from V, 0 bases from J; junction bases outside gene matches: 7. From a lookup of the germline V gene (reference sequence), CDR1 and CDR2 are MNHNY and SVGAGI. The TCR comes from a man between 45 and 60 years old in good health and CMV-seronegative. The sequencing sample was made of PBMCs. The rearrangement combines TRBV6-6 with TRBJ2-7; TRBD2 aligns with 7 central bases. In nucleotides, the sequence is TGTGCCAGCAGTCCCTCGCGGGACTACTCCTACGAGCAGTACTTC. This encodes CASSPSRDYSYEQYF.